The T cell receptor beta chain under discussion was sequenced for a study of blood T cell repertoires in COVID-19 (TCRdb year 2020). Study-level background: The collaborator samples originated in the United States, Italy and Spain and spanned the acute and convalescent phases of COVID-19. The prospective study material was composed of cDNA or gDNA derived from T cells, B-cell-depleted T cells, or PBMCs. Deeply sampled blood TCRbeta repertoires from subjects exposed to, actively infected with, or recovered from COVID-19 were included in the dataset. The repertoires were made available in a free public database intended to serve as a resource for research on the immune response to SARS-CoV-2. Samples were obtained from the ongoing ImmuneRACE study (first 160 participants) and from roughly 1,300 subjects provided by 6 global collaborators. A de-identified subject ID, COVID-19 status, age in years and sex were almost always included in the sample metadata. Where available, HLA class I and class II types were obtained from metadata supplied by the sample provider rather than from assay-based typing.

What the research found in general, with its limitations: How much clinical and demographic metadata was included differed by source and by participant, and the metadata was provided uncurated.

Remarks on this clone: The antigen this receptor binds is unknown. Nothing much larger sits one base from this clone, and base qualities are not available.

The collaborating institutions used their own protocols to collect whole blood in K2EDTA tubes. Collaborator samples were shipped for TCRbeta analysis as frozen whole blood, isolated PBMCs, or DNA extracted from either sample type. Reading from cysteine to phenylalanine, the CDR3 counts 11 amino acids. The DNA shown is the 33-base CDR3, in frame from base 1. Via the germline V gene (reference sequence), CDR1 is MNHEY and CDR2 SMNVEV. TCRbeta CDR3 regions were amplified from genomic DNA using the immunoSEQ Assay, a bias-controlled multiplex PCR. Per the authors' processing: Nucleated cell counts per sample were estimated from amplification of reference gene primers within the assay. To quantify the absolute abundance of each unique TCRbeta CDR3 rearrangement, sequence reads were collapsed and filtered. Productive Simpson clonality was computed per sample as the square root of Simpson's diversity index over productive rearrangements. TCRdb stores this immuneACCESS table with in-frame sequences only. Part of the clones is absent; in the studies checked, under half of the shortfall reflects unresolved V genes, and no reason is known for the rest. V and J calls and clone size are copied from that table; D and trimming were computed from the DNA. The sample table holds over 95,000 clones, of which 85% to 90% were seen once. The biggest ten clones account for 4% to 5.5% of the sample.

The sequence is built from TRBV27 and TRBJ1-6; TRBD1 agrees with 7 junctional bases. This TCR derives from a woman aged 50 to 60 with acute or convalescent COVID-19. The sample comprised peripheral blood. The nucleotides are TGTGCGGGCAGGGGGGCCTCACCCCTCCACTTT. Translated, it gives CAGRGASPLHF.